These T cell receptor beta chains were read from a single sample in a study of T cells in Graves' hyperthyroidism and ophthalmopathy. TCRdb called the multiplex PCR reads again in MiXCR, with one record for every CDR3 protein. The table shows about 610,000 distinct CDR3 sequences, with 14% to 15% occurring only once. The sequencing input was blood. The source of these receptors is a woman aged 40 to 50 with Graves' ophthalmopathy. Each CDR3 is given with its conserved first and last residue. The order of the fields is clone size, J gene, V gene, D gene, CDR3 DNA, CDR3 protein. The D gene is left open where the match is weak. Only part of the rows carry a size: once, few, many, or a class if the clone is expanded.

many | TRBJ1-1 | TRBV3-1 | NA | TGTGCCAGCAGCCATCGCAGGGAGGGAGACACTGAAGCTTTCTTT | CASSHRREGDTEAFF
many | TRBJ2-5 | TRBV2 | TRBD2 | TGTGCCAGCCATGAGTTCGGGAGGGCCCGGGGCGAGACCCAGTACTTC | CASHEFGRARGETQYF
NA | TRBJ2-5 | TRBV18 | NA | TGTGCCAGCTCACCTCGACAGTCGGGCGAGCCTGAGACCCAGTACTTC | CASSPRQSGEPETQYF
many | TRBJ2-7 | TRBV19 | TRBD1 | TGTGCCAGTAGTATTTCCTCGGGACAGATATACGAGCAGTACTTC | CASSISSGQIYEQYF
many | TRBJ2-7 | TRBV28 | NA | TGTGCCAGCAGTATCCCCACCGACTACGAGCAGTACTTC | CASSIPTDYEQYF
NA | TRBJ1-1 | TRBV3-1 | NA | TGTGCCAGCAGCCTCGGACAGAAGCTGAACACTGAAGCTTTCTTT | CASSLGQKLNTEAFF
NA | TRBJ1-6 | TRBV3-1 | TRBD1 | TGTGCCAGCAGCCCCCGGGACAGGGAGAGTTCACCCCTCCACTTT | CASSPRDRESSPLHF
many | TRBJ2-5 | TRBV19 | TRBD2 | TGTGCCAGTAGTATTATGGCTAGCGGGAGTGGAGAGACCCAGTACTTC | CASSIMASGSGETQYF
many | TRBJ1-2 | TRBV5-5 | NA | TGTGCCAGCAGCTTGGAGAAGGGAAACTATGGCTACACCTTC | CASSLEKGNYGYTF
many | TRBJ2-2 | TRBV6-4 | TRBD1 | TGTGCCAGCAGAGCAGGGGGAATTTTGGGAAACACCGGGGAGCTGTTTTTT | CASRAGGILGNTGELFF
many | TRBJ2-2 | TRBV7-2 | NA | TGTGCCAGCAGCTTAGCGGGCCAGCTCACCGGGGAGCTGTTTTTT | CASSLAGQLTGELFF
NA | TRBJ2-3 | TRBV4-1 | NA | TGCGCCACCCGGCCCGTGGAGGCAGATACGCAGTATTTT | CATRPVEADTQYF
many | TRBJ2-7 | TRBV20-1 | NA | TGCAGTGCTAGTATGGTGGGAGGTCGGTCCTACGAGCAGTACTTC | CSASMVGGRSYEQYF
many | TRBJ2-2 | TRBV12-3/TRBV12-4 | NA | TGTGCCAGCAGACCTAACTGGGCCGGGGAGCTGTTTTTT | CASRPNWAGELFF
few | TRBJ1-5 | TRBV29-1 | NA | TGCAGCGTTGCGCGAGGCCCCGGTCAGCCCCAGCATTTT | CSVARGPGQPQHF
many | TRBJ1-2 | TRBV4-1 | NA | TGCGCCAGCAGACGGAAAGGCTACACCTTC | CASRRKGYTF
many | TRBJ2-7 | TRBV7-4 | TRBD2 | TGTGCCAGCAGCTTCCATAGCGTTAGCGGGAACTACGAGCAGTACTTC | CASSFHSVSGNYEQYF
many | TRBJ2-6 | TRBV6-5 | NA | TGTGCCAGCAGCCTCTCAGGGTCTGGGGCCAACGTCCTGACTTTC | CASSLSGSGANVLTF
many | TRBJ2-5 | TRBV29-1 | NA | TGCAGCGCCCCCGGAGGACCGGACGGACCAGAGACCCAGTACTTC | CSAPGGPDGPETQYF
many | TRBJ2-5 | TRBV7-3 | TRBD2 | TGTGCCAGCAGCTCAAAGGCCCGACTAGCGGGAGTCGCGGAGATCCAGTACTTC | CASSSKARLAGVAEIQYF
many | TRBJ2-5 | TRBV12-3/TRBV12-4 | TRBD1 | TGTGCCAGCAGCCAGACAGGGGGCGCAAAGGAGACCCAGTACTTC | CASSQTGGAKETQYF
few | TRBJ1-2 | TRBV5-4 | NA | TGTGCCAGCAGCTTGGATATACGGTCCTATGGCTACACCTTC | CASSLDIRSYGYTF
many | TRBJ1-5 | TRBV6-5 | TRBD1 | TGTGCCAGCAGGAGATTGACAGGGGGCAATCAGCCCCAGCATTTT | CASRRLTGGNQPQHF
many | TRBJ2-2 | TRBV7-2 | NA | TGTGCCAGCAGCTTAGCTTACGGCACCGGGGAGCTGTTTTTT | CASSLAYGTGELFF
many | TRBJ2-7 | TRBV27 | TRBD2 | TGTGCCAGCAGGCCGGGACTAGCGGGAGTCGAGCAGTACTTC | CASRPGLAGVEQYF
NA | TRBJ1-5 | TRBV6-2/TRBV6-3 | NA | TGTGCCAGCAGAACAGGGCAGGGACTTCAGCCCCAGCATTTT | CASRTGQGLQPQHF
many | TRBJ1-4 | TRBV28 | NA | TGTGCCAGCAGTTCTAGGGTTGAAAAACTGTTTTTT | CASSSRVEKLFF
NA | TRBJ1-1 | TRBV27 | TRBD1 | TGTGCCAGCAGCCTCGGGACAGGGGGGGCTGAAGCTTTCTTT | CASSLGTGGAEAFF
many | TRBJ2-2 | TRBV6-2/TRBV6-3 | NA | TGTGCCAGCAGTTACGGGACGGGAGAGGCCGGGGAGCTGTTTTTT | CASSYGTGEAGELFF
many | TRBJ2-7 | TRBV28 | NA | TGTGCCACCTACTATCCTAATGAGCAGTACTTC | CATYYPNEQYF
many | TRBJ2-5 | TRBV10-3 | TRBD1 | TGTGCCATCAGTGAGTCGATCACCGGGACAGGGCAAGAGACCCAGTACTTC | CAISESITGTGQETQYF
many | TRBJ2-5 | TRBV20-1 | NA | TGCAGTGCTAGAGATATACGCCAGGGCAATCGGGAGACCCAGTACTTC | CSARDIRQGNRETQYF
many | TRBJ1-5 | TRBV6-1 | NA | TGTGCCAGCAGACCCGCGACAGCTTACAATCAGCCCCAGCATTTT | CASRPATAYNQPQHF
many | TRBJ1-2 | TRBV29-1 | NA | TGCAGCGTTGAAGATCGGCGCACCGGAGGCGTGGAGGGGAACTATGGCTACACCTTC | CSVEDRRTGGVEGNYGYTF
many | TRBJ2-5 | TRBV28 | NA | TGTGCCAGCAGTCAAATCGTCCCAGGGGAGACCCAGTACTTC | CASSQIVPGETQYF
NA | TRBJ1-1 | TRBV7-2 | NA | TGTGCCAGCAGCGCTCGACAGTACACTGAAGCTTTCTTT | CASSARQYTEAFF
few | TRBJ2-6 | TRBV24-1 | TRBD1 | TGTGCCACCAGTGATACAGGGGGCGCACGGGTTTCTGGGGCCAACGTCCTGACTTTC | CATSDTGGARVSGANVLTF
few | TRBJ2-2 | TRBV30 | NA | TGTGCCTGGAGTGTACTCCGGGGCACCGGGGAGCTGTTTTTT | CAWSVLRGTGELFF
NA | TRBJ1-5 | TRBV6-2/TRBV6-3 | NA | TGTGCCAGCAGCCTCGGACGCCTGTCTTATAGCAATCAGCCCCAGCATTTT | CASSLGRLSYSNQPQHF
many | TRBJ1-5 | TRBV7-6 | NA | TGTGCCAGCAGCCCCCTCCCCAGAACTGATAGCAATCAGCCCCAGCATTTT | CASSPLPRTDSNQPQHF
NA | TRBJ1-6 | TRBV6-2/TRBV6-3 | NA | TGTGCCAGCTCGGAGCAGGGCCGATCACCCCTCCACTTT | CASSEQGRSPLHF
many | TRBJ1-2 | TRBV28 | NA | TGTGCCAGCAGACCGGACTCCTACTATGGCTACACCTTC | CASRPDSYYGYTF
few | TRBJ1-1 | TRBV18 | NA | TGTGCCAGCTCACCAGGGAGGGAAGAAGCTTTCTTT | CASSPGREEAFF
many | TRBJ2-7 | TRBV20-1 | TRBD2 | TGCAGTGCTAGAGTGCCAGCGGGAGTATACTTC | CSARVPAGVYF